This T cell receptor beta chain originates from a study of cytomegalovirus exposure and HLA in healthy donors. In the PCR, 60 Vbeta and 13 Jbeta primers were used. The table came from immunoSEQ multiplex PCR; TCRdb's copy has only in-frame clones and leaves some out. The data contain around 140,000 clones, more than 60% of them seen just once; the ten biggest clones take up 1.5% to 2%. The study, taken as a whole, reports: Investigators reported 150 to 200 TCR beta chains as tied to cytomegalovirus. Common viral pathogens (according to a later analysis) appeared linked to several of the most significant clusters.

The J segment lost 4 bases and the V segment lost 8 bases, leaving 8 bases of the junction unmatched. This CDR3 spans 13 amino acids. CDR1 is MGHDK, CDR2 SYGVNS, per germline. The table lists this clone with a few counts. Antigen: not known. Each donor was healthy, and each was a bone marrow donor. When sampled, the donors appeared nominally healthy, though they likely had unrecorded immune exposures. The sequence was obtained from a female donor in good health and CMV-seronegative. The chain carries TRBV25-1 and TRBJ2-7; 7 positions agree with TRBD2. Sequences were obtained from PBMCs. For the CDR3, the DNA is TGTGCCAGCGGTACCGTTAGCGGGTACGAGCAGTACTTC. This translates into CASGTVSGYEQYF.